Detailed here is one T cell receptor beta chain. Its cognate antigen has yet to be identified. The record has no base qualities; no much larger clone is one base away. The data stem from a study of cytomegalovirus exposure and HLA in healthy donors (dated by TCRdb to 2016 to 2017). Background for the entire study: According to an earlier analysis of a few hundred of the donors, 150 million to 200 million T cells yielded 117 million unique TCR beta sequences and 276 Gb of sequence data. Approximately 300 gigabases of sequencing data and around 90 million unique TCR sequences made up an early release that covered some 640 HLA-typed donors. Among the roughly 400 genotyped donors, around 81% belonged to the genetic ancestry cluster associated with self-reported Caucasian donors. The study was designed to test whether signatures of past pathogen exposure could be identified by cataloging public T cell receptors. The study profiled the T cell repertoires of 500 to 800 subjects by immunosequencing and related them to cytomegalovirus serostatus. A separate validation cohort of about 110 different subjects was used in addition to the 666-subject first cohort. To predict cytomegalovirus infection status, the study combined high-throughput TCR immunosequencing, statistical association of individual TCRs with disease status, and machine learning. A later analysis re-examined previously published TCR beta repertoires from roughly 650 donors and added high-resolution HLA genotyping to investigate patterns of TCR occurrence. The later analysis used no new phenotypic data to find candidate immune exposures, relying instead on TCR beta sequences and their occurrence across donors. In an earlier analysis of several hundred of the donors, high-throughput TCR beta sequencing was used to judge whether each TCR beta V gene segment behaved as functional or pseudogenic. Alongside the repertoire data, information on donor age, sex, ethnicity and CMV serostatus was compiled. Genome-wide SNP genotypes for about 55% of the roughly 670 donors were used in a later genetic analysis, which treated that subset as a discovery cohort. All discovery cohort repertoires had been generated using a single sequencing platform. Class I and class II HLA loci were covered by the typing at four-digit resolution. Typing coverage varied by locus: 629-630 donors for A, B, C, DRB1 and DQB1; roughly 500 for DQA1; approximately 570 for DPA1; around 490 for DPB1. Because of strong linkage in the cohort, roughly five DR-DQ haplotypes were treated as single units for association and clustering. On average, about 200,000 unique TCR beta nucleotide sequences were sequenced per donor among about 400 genotyped donors of the cohort, with approximately 18% of those sequences being non-productive. Paper-wide results and their limitations: Immune exposure information for the cohort was limited to CMV serostatus. V-gene and J-gene trimming of TCR beta chains was associated with a missense DCLRE1C variant in a later genetic analysis, and the association was replicated in an independent cohort. In a later analysis, several top co-occurrence clusters were reported to appear linked to parvovirus B19, influenza, CMV and Epstein-Barr virus. In a later analysis, the rate of TCR association differed among HLA loci, with DRB1 alleles having the most associated TCRs and HLA-C alleles having the fewest. Because HLA typing was unavailable for some donors at each locus, only the typed subset was used in association tests. The authors suggested that the approach could potentially be extended to other disease states and immunological phenotypes. In a later analysis, 16,951 TCR beta sequences were associated with specific HLA alleles at a false discovery rate of 0.05. The study listed 164 TCR beta chains as associated with cytomegalovirus. The presence/absence analyses assumed that sequencing depth was roughly uniform across donors, and that assumption may not be true. Compared with the 666-donor mean, donors in an Asian-associated ancestry cluster had fewer N-insertions in productive TCRs, according to a later genetic analysis. A further reported finding was that TCR beta sequences accurately predicted the HLA-A and HLA-B alleles for most subjects in the first cohort. While some public TCRs were present in many individuals, most TCR sequences turned up only very rarely across donors. Linkage disequilibrium might explain the correlated functional status among segregating V segments, but an unknown experimental factor could not be excluded. Some IMGT-functional V segments, including TRBV6-2 and TRBV6-3, could not be told apart with the 87-base-pair reads, so those segments were excluded. In vitro tests confirmed that three of the cytomegalovirus-associated TCR beta chains recognize cytomegalovirus antigens. A group of highly shared sequence variants was considered likely to be a technical artifact of the sequencing pipeline. When HLA alleles, especially DR and DQ, strongly co-occurred, attributing TCR associations to individual alleles was difficult. In this cohort, only TCR beta chains were sequenced, and detectable features were limited by the absence of alpha or paired-chain data. In a later analysis, HLA-associated TCR beta chains showed more clonal expansion and lower generation probabilities than non-associated chains that were equally common. Because counts were too low, 15 to 20 rarely observed V segments, including chromosome 9 orphons, were excluded from the earlier analysis of 587 of the donors. An earlier analysis of around 600 of the donors showed that most TCR beta V segments appeared in productive rearrangements either about 87% or about 30% of the time, which broadly matched IMGT annotations. Cytomegalovirus status was reported to be diagnosed by the classifier with high specificity and sensitivity in both the original and validation cohorts. Most CMV-associated TCR beta chains appeared to be HLA-restricted in a later analysis, and the HLA associations seemed to be driven largely by CMV exposure.

The cohort consisted of 666 healthy bone marrow donors. At the time of sampling, every cohort member was nominally healthy, though immune exposures that went unrecorded were likely present. The donor tested CMV seropositive and was one of the 289 seropositive cohort members. Each donor provided a peripheral blood sample, and peripheral blood mononuclear cells were used for TCR beta sequencing. The Qiagen DNeasy Blood Extraction Kit was used to extract genomic DNA from the blood cell samples. The CDR3 runs 15 amino acids, cysteine and phenylalanine included. CDR3 DNA only is kept here, 45 bases in frame from base 1. The germline V gene encodes CDR1 SGHTA and CDR2 FQGTGA. The junction shows trimming of 4 bases on V and 6 bases on J, and the gene matches do not reach 6 bases of it. The method was the immunoSEQ multiplex PCR assay. The multiplex PCR relied on a mix of 60 forward primers for TCR Vbeta segments and 13 reverse primers for TCR Jbeta segments. The CDR3 region of rearranged TCR beta genes was amplified from genomic DNA by a multiplex PCR assay. Amplified TCR beta libraries were sequenced as 87-base-pair reads on the Illumina HiSeq System. Processing in the source paper ran as follows. In a later analysis, around 80 million unique TCR beta chains were counted across the approximately 670 repertoires, and some 10 million of these chains were shared by at least two donors. Raw reads were error-corrected and collapsed into unique sequences with a nearest-neighbor algorithm that merged closely related sequences to remove PCR and sequencing errors. CDR3 sequences were aligned to IMGT reference sequences to assign V, D and J gene segments. Each retained sequence needed at least a six-nucleotide match to both a V gene segment and a J gene segment. A rearrangement counted as productive if the CDR3 had no stop codons and remained in frame with V and J, and every other rearrangement counted as non-productive. Following IMGT convention, CDR3 was defined as the stretch from the second conserved V-encoded cysteine up to the conserved J-encoded phenylalanine. The earlier analysis of roughly 590 of the donors excluded any sequence lacking an unambiguous match to a single V gene segment. An earlier analysis of several hundred of the donors called V segments functional above 56.7% productive rearrangements and segregating when the between-donor standard deviation exceeded 5%. To diagnose cytomegalovirus status from the catalog of TCR beta chain sequences, a statistical classification framework was built. In a later analysis, TCR nucleotide sequences were compared against IMGT/GENE-DB human TR gene sequences so that V and J genes could be assigned. In a later analysis, CDR3 sequences and most-parsimonious VDJ recombination scenarios were assigned using the TCRdist pipeline. A later analysis defined each TCR beta chain by its CDR3 amino acid sequence plus V-gene family, and excluded reads lacking a unique V-gene family. To address suspected cross-contamination and a sequencing artifact, a later analysis removed 450 to 700 highly shared, low-generation-probability nucleotide sequences. For each public chain, a later analysis derived a clonal expansion index from normalized ranks of inferred template counts within each repertoire. A later analysis computed generation probabilities with a VDJ recombination model fitted to out-of-frame rearrangements, and checked the results against IGoR. Hypergeometric tests were used in a later analysis to score TCR-TCR, TCR-HLA and TCR-CMV co-occurrence, with a repertoire-size bias correction applied to the TCR pairs. False discovery rates were estimated in a later analysis by permuting HLA or CMV assignments 20 times. In a later analysis, co-occurring TCRs were grouped with DBSCAN, and TCRdist sequence similarity was added when clustering was performed within HLA-allele-positive subsets. For co-occurrence clustering, repertoires with fewer than 30,000 or more than 120,000 public chains were excluded, along with about five repertoires with anomalous nucleotide sharing. TCRdb stores this immuneACCESS table with in-frame sequences only. Part of the clones is absent; in the studies checked, under half of the shortfall reflects unresolved V genes, and no reason is known for the rest. That table supplies the V and J calls and clone size; D and trimming were determined from the DNA. In all, the sample holds roughly 200,000 clones, and 9.5% to 15% of those were seen once. Of the sample, over 6.5% is held by the ten largest clones.

The V and J genes are TRBV7-3 and TRBJ2-3; 11 bases in the junction line up with TRBD2. Sequencing was done on a sample of PBMCs. The clonotype comes from a man in his fifties or sixties in good health and CMV-seropositive. CDR3 protein: CASSSDSGGADTQYF. Here is the DNA: TGTGCCAGCAGCTCAGATAGCGGGGGGGCGGATACGCAGTATTTT.